Below, 4 T cell receptor beta chains from the same sample are listed, as sequenced in a study of early T cells in non-severe SARS-CoV-2 infection. TCRdb used MiXCR to reprocess the 5' RACE reads, holding one entry per CDR3 protein. The sample has approximately 71,000 distinct CDR3 sequences; roughly 12% are singletons. Material: whole blood. The origin of the receptors is an adult who was a healthcare worker with PCR-confirmed SARS-CoV-2 infection or an uninfected control (not recorded which).

This clonotype has only a few counts. V gene TRBV27 combines with J gene TRBJ2-3; 8 nucleotides align to TRBD2. The CDR3 totals 14 residues. Per the germline V gene, CDR1 is MNHEY and CDR2 is SMNVEV (reference sequence). J gave up 7 bases and V 5 bases, and 8 bases lay outside the gene matches. CDR3 protein: CASSPGLEPNTQYF. DNA of the CDR3: TGTGCCAGCAGTCCGGGACTAGAACCCAATACGCAGTATTTT.

This clonotype was seen a few times. The J gene is TRBJ1-2, the V gene TRBV6-5; 8 positions agree with TRBD1. The CDR3 runs to 16 residues. V lost 7 bases to trimming and J lost 2 bases; unmatched junction nucleotides: 12. Germline V gene data show CDR1 as MNHEY and CDR2 as SVGAGI. The CDR3 sequence: CASIPTRDRWNYGYTF. CDR3 sequence (DNA): TGTGCCAGCATACCGACCCGGGACAGGTGGAACTATGGCTACACCTTC.

This clonotype has just a few counts. J is TRBJ1-4 and V is TRBV30; TRBD1 agrees at 7 bases. Germline CDR1 is GTSNPN and CDR2 is SVGIG (reference sequence). Trimming cost V 1 base and J 7 bases; bases outside gene matches: 9. The CDR3 extends over 15 amino acids. The CDR3 nucleotides read TGTGCCTGGAGTGACAGGGGTGGTGTTGGTGAAAAACTGTTTTTT. This encodes CAWSDRGGVGEKLFF. The variable domain in full, with the rest retrieved from reference TRBV30 and TRBJ1-4, is SQTIHQWPATLVQPVGSPLSLECTVEGTSNPNLYWYRQAAGRGLQLLFYSVGIGQISSEVPQNLSASRPQDRQFILSSKKLLLSDSGFYLCAWSDRGGVGEKLFFGSGTQLSVL.

This clonotype has at least ten counts. This sequence joins TRBV7-3 and TRBJ2-5; 12 positions match TRBD2. After removal of 5 bases from V and 5 bases from J, the junction contained 6 bases not matched to a gene. CDR3 length: 15 residues. Germline V gene lookup returns CDR1 SGHTA and CDR2 FQGTGA. Here the CDR3 reads CASSPSGGATETQYF. The CDR3 bases are TGTGCCAGCAGCCCTAGCGGGGGGGCCACGGAGACCCAGTACTTC.